This entry is about one T cell receptor beta chain. The data originate from a study of tissue T cells after allogeneic stem cell transplantation. In the study overall: Samples with visible lymphocytes on H&E were prioritized for sequencing.

The table came from immunoSEQ multiplex PCR; TCRdb's copy has only in-frame clones and leaves some out. The sample lists fewer than 8,000 clones; 55% to 75% were seen once. The germline CDR1 and CDR2 sequences are LNHDA and SQIVND (reference sequence). After removal of 5 bases from V and 2 bases from J, the junction contained 12 bases not matched to a gene. The CDR3 loop spans 16 amino acids. This chain connects TRBV19 to TRBJ2-7; 7 bases map to TRBD1. This TCR was recovered from a woman aged 18-55 years with breast cancer. Sequencing used tissue from the rectum, obtained at autopsy. CDR3 protein: CASSVTTGTATYEQYF. CDR3 DNA: TGTGCCAGTAGTGTGACTACCGGGACAGCCACCTACGAGCAGTACTTC.